The entry that follows covers one T cell receptor beta chain sequence. Its antigen remains unknown. The germline gene is not matched at one end of the junction; a read error may be the cause. The sample originates from a study of beta chain features in type 1 diabetes. Whole-study context: Taken together, all samples contributed roughly 100 million examined sorted cells.

Germline V gives CDR1 KGHSH, CDR2 LQKENI. The CDR3 length is 9 residues. General observations from the study: Moderate yet significant TCRB CDR3 shortening was seen in Type 1 diabetes patients in all four CD4+ subsets. When VDJ junctions were examined, type 1 diabetes patients showed fewer insertions and more deletions.

cDNA synthesis used the whole RNA isolate, giving expressed TCRB sequences. Clones were read by immunoSEQ multiplex PCR, and TCRdb kept only the in-frame ones, dropping some. The data hold about 240,000 clones, with about 14% observed a single time. The sample taken for sequencing was naive CD4+ T cells from blood. The clonotype was recovered from a man aged 25 to 45 with type 1 diabetes. The genes are TRBV18 and TRBJ1-4; perhaps TRBD1 as D (5 bases). The CDR3 nucleotides read TGTGCCAGCTCACCGGACAATTCTTTT. It specifies CASSPDNSF.